The 5 T cell receptor beta chains presented below share a single source sample, sequenced in a study of type 1 regulatory T cells. Each CDR3 protein gets one entry after TCRdb re-called the reads with MiXCR. The sample yields fewer than 70,000 distinct CDR3 sequences, about 62% seen once. Antigens of these TCRs are unknown. The sequenced sample was cultured T cells, either the whole culture or a sorted T cell fraction (not recorded which). Subset specified: Tr1-enriched cell product generated in vitro against host alloantigens. These receptors were collected from a human donor in good health.

The chain recombines TRBV10-2 with TRBJ2-3, with 12 bases fitting TRBD2. Germline assignment: CDR1 WSHSY and CDR2 SAAADI. The CDR3 length is 14 residues. V lost 6 bases and J lost 3; bases outside the gene matches: 1. The CDR3 sequence is CASRGLAGTDTQYF. The DNA of the CDR3 is TGCGCCAGCAGAGGACTAGCGGGAACAGATACGCAGTATTTT.

V and J are TRBV9 and TRBJ2-1; weak D call: TRBD2 (5 bases). V was cut by 0 bases and J by 10 bases, with 11 bases left in between. The CDR3 has 13 residues. Germline CDR1 reads SGDLS; CDR2 reads YYNGEE. CDR3 DNA: TGTGCCAGCAGCGTAGGGGAGCGCCCAGAGCAGTTCTTC. This sequence encodes CASSVGERPEQFF.

The rearrangement links TRBV20-1 to TRBJ2-7, with D tentatively TRBD1 (5 bases). Looked up from germline, CDR1 is DFQATT and CDR2 is SNEGSKA (reference sequence). The germline V and J ends were trimmed by 4 bases and 9 bases, with 19 bases remaining between them. The CDR3 sequence is 13 residues long. The CDR3 region is CSAKPIGDLGQYF. CDR3 in DNA: TGCAGTGCTAAGCCTATAGGGGATCTAGGGCAGTACTTC.

The CDR3 loop is CASSSGYRASTDTQYF. As DNA, the CDR3 is TGCGCCAGCAGCTCGGGATACAGGGCTAGCACAGATACGCAGTATTTT. The chain links TRBV5-1 to TRBJ2-3, with TRBD1 as a possible D gene (6 bases). Germline assignment: CDR1 SGHRS and CDR2 YFSETQ. The CDR3 sequence is 16 residues long. V lost 3 bases and J 0 bases, leaving 14 bases between the germline ends.

On this clonotype: Since a much larger clone is just one base distant, this may be a read error. V and J are TRBV12-3 or TRBV12-4 and TRBJ2-2; no clear D. The CDR3 runs to 13 residues. Trimming stripped 7 bases from V and 7 bases from J, with 13 bases between. The CDR3 region is CASIPLDIGELFF. In DNA, the CDR3 is TGTGCCAGCATCCCCTTAGACATCGGGGAGCTGTTTTTT.